This entry lists 24 T cell receptor beta chains sequenced from one sample in a study of regulatory T cells in long-lasting Graves disease. Library construction for TCR beta used iRepertoire HTBI primers and Arm-PCR of CDR3 regions. Using its own MiXCR run on the multiplex PCR reads, TCRdb lists one record per CDR3 protein. Of a few hundred thousand distinct CDR3 sequences in the sample, about 15% were seen once. As to time point: newly diagnosed GD, antithyroid drugs for less than 3 months. RNA extracted from PBMCs served as the sequencing template. A further study also used this sample, focusing on T cells in Graves' hyperthyroidism and ophthalmopathy.

The source was peripheral blood mononuclear cells (PBMCs), collected at new diagnosis, from a patient treated with antithyroid drugs. The receptor source for this set is a woman aged 50 to 65 with Graves disease.

The CDR3 loop reads CASSSGTSGISTQYF. Here the CDR3 DNA reads TGTGCCAGCAGCTCCGGGACTAGCGGAATATCAACGCAGTATTTT. The rearrangement joins TRBV7-2 to TRBJ2-3, with 11 nucleotides matching TRBD2. Germline V CDR1 and CDR2: SGHTA, FQGNSA. The CDR3 covers 15 residues. Trimming at V came to 4 bases and at J to 9 bases, leaving 9 bases not matched to a gene.

The chain couples TRBV5-1 to TRBJ2-5; 7 positions match TRBD2. The CDR3 has 15 amino acids. The ends lost 0 bases at V and 2 bases at J; junction bases unmatched: 4. Germline V lookup: CDR1 SGHRS, CDR2 YFSETQ. The CDR3 region is CASSLEGRGQETQYF. CDR3 nucleotide sequence: TGCGCCAGCAGCTTGGAGGGGAGGGGTCAAGAGACCCAGTACTTC. The full variable domain, its missing parts supplied by reference TRBV5-1 and TRBJ2-5, is KAGVTQTPRYLIKTRGQQVTLSCSPISGHRSVSWYQQTPGQGLQFLFEYFSETQRNKGNFPGRFSGRQFSNSRSEMNVSTLELGDSALYLCASSLEGRGQETQYFGPGTRLLVL.

The V and J genes are TRBV28 and TRBJ2-7; a possible D gene is TRBD1 (5 bases). This CDR3 spans 14 amino acids. The germline V and J ends were trimmed by 5 bases and 0 bases, with 11 bases remaining between them. Germline CDR1 reads MDHEN; CDR2 reads SYDVKM. The CDR3 loop is CASSPMDISYEQYF. Here the CDR3 DNA reads TGTGCCAGCAGTCCAATGGACATCTCCTACGAGCAGTACTTC.

The J gene is TRBJ2-7, the V gene TRBV7-2; D is uncertain. Trimming removed 4 bases at V and 8 bases at J, with 15 bases between. Germline CDR1 reads SGHTA; CDR2 reads FQGNSA. This CDR3 region has 13 residues. The CDR3 region has the DNA TGTGCCAGCAGCTCCGGCCGGTCAACTAAGCAGTACTTC. Encoded protein: CASSSGRSTKQYF.

This clonotype appeared many times. This chain uses TRBV5-1 with TRBJ2-7, with D perhaps matching TRBD1 or TRBD2 (5 bases each). Trimming shortened V by 0 bases and J by 3 bases, and 13 bases separated the two germline ends. The germline CDR1 and CDR2 sequences are SGHRS and YFSETQ. The CDR3 has 15 residues. DNA of the CDR3: TGCGCCAGCAGCTTGGGGGACCGTAGGGACTACGAGCAGTACTTC. Its translation: CASSLGDRRDYEQYF.

This clonotype was observed once. The V and J genes are TRBV5-1 and TRBJ1-4; TRBD1 matches at 7 bases. Germline trimming cut 4 bases from V and 5 bases from J; bases unmatched to any gene: 5. The germline gives CDR1 SGHRS, CDR2 YFSETQ. CDR3 length: 14 amino acids. The CDR3 region is CASSPGQWNEKLFF. The CDR3 DNA sequence: TGCGCCAGCAGCCCGGGACAGTGGAATGAAAAACTGTTTTTT.

In this sample, this clonotype turned up once. The chain employs TRBV20-1 and TRBJ2-7; 9 bases align to TRBD2. Looked up from germline, CDR1 is DFQATT and CDR2 is SNEGSKA (reference sequence). V was pared by 6 bases and J by 0 bases, with 9 bases of the junction left unmatched. This CDR3 is built from 15 residues. For the CDR3, the DNA is TGCAGTGCCGCTTTTAGCGGGAGTATCTCCTACGAGCAGTACTTC. It yields the protein CSAAFSGSISYEQYF.

This clonotype was seen at least ten times. J is TRBJ2-7 and V is TRBV2; no firm D call. V lost 6 bases to trimming and J lost 5 bases, with 14 bases between them. This CDR3 has 13 amino acids. Looked up from germline, CDR1 is SNHLY and CDR2 is FYNNEI. This CDR3 is CASRNQMANEQYF. In DNA form, the CDR3 reads TGTGCCAGCAGGAACCAAATGGCGAACGAGCAGTACTTC.

This clonotype was recorded many times. A read error may produce the germline difference seen at one junction end. The chain couples TRBV7-7 to TRBJ2-3; 8 bases line up with TRBD1. CDR3 length equals 18 residues. Germline lookup yields CDR1 SSHAT and CDR2 FNYEAQ (reference sequence). The DNA for the CDR3 is TGTGCTAGCAGCTTAAGAGTGAGCCGACAGGGGAACACAGATACGCAGTATTTT. Its protein is CASSLRVSRQGNTDTQYF.

This clonotype turned up a few times. The chain links TRBV7-9 to TRBJ2-5, with a possible D match to TRBD1 (7 bases). CDR3 length equals 15 residues. CDR1 is SEHNR and CDR2 is FQNEAQ in the germline V gene (reference sequence). Trimming removed 5 bases from V and 5 bases from J, with 18 bases in between. CDR3 nucleotides: TGTGCCAGCAGCCAGGGGGTCGCGGGGCTCGAGACCCAGTACTTC. Translating gives CASSQGVAGLETQYF.

This clonotype was counted at least ten times. The chain combines TRBV27 with TRBJ2-5, with a possible D match to TRBD1 (6 bases). The CDR3 consists of 13 residues. V was trimmed by 3 bases and J by 5 bases, leaving 10 bases between them. Germline CDR1 and CDR2: MNHEY and SMNVEV (reference sequence). The CDR3 protein is CASSFWGRETQYF. The CDR3 nucleotides read TGTGCCAGCAGTTTCTGGGGGCGGGAGACCCAGTACTTC.

This clonotype was counted many times. The CDR3, as DNA: TGTGCCAGCAGTTCCTCTGCAGGGGGCGCCGAGCAGTACTTC. It specifies CASSSSAGGAEQYF. This chain joins TRBV3-1 and TRBJ2-7; TRBD1 agrees at 8 bases. Germline trimming cut 6 bases from V and 6 bases from J; bases unmatched to any gene: 10. The germline V gene encodes CDR1 LGHDT and CDR2 YNNKEL (reference sequence). The length of the CDR3 is 14 residues.

This clonotype was counted a few times. The V gene is TRBV27, the J gene TRBJ2-7, with D perhaps TRBD1 (6 bases). This CDR3 is built from 13 residues. In germline, CDR1 is MNHEY, CDR2 SMNVEV (reference sequence). V was clipped by 5 bases and J by 6 bases, with 14 bases between them. In DNA, the CDR3 is TGTGCCAGCAGTCCCGTGAACAGGGCCGAGCAGTACTTC. Protein: CASSPVNRAEQYF.

A few counts support this clonotype. The CDR3 loop is CASGQTGLGNSPLHF. DNA of the CDR3: TGTGCCAGCGGTCAGACAGGGCTGGGGAATTCACCCCTCCACTTT. This chain joins TRBV27 and TRBJ1-6; 7 bases are shared with TRBD1. The CDR3 has 15 amino acids. The junction had 11 bases not matched to a gene; V was cut back by 8 bases and J by 7 bases. Looked up from germline, CDR1 is MNHEY and CDR2 is SMNVEV (reference sequence).

This clonotype has at least ten counts. CDR3 in amino acids: CASSFRTTNLGGELFF. The CDR3 DNA follows: TGTGCCAGCAGTTTTAGGACTACCAATCTCGGCGGGGAGCTGTTTTTT. The chain employs TRBV28 and TRBJ2-2, with a weak D call TRBD2 (6 bases). Trimming pared 3 bases from V and 7 bases from J, leaving 18 bases between. The CDR3 runs to 16 residues. The germline V gene encodes CDR1 MDHEN and CDR2 SYDVKM.

This clonotype was counted a few times. This chain joins TRBV5-1 and TRBJ2-1; no clear D. CDR3 length: 14 residues. Deletions cut 1 base from V and 4 bases from J, with 9 bases between. Germline values: CDR1 SGHRS, CDR2 YFSETQ. CDR3 in DNA: TGCGCCAGCAGCTTGACGGTAACTTACAATGAGCAGTTCTTC. Its protein is CASSLTVTYNEQFF.

The chain links TRBV5-1 to TRBJ2-2, with 10 bases that match TRBD2. The CDR3 is made up of 16 amino acids. V trimming: 5 bases; J trimming: 5 bases; junction bases outside the gene matches: 9. Germline V CDR1 and CDR2: SGHRS, YFSETQ. The CDR3: CASRTTGLATTGELFF. As DNA, the CDR3 is TGCGCCAGCAGGACCACGGGACTAGCGACGACCGGGGAGCTGTTTTTT.

The chain carries TRBV7-8 and TRBJ2-3; D gene unclear. The CDR3 spans 16 residues. Trimming shortened V by 5 bases and J by 1 base, and 16 bases separated the two germline ends. Germline CDR1 reads SGHVS; CDR2 reads FQNEAQ. This CDR3 reads CASSPRRLVRTDTQYF. The CDR3 DNA reads TGTGCCAGCAGCCCCCGTCGTCTTGTCCGCACAGATACGCAGTATTTT.

Concerning this clonotype itself: Being one base from a much bigger clone, this may be a read error. Given the absence of the conserved phenylalanine or tryptophan at the CDR3 end, a read error is likely. The chain joins TRBV13 to TRBJ2-3; D possibly matches TRBD1 or TRBD2 (5 bases each). Germline V gene data show CDR1 as PRHDT and CDR2 as FYEKMQ (reference sequence). V shed 5 bases and J shed 0 bases, with 12 bases lying between them. The CDR3 loop spans 15 amino acids. The DNA of the CDR3 is TGTGCCAGCAGCCAGGAAGAGGGGAGCACAGATACGCAGTATCTT. This encodes CASSQEEGSTDTQYL.

This clonotype has at least ten counts. The chain recombines TRBV11-2 with TRBJ1-1; no clear D gene. Germline CDR1 and CDR2: SGHAT and FQNNGV. The CDR3 is made up of 13 amino acids. Trimming removed 2 bases from V and 1 base from J, with 5 bases in between. CDR3 nucleotides: TGTGCCAGCAGCTTAACGACGAACACTGAAGCTTTCTTT. Residues: CASSLTTNTEAFF.

This clonotype was seen repeatedly, ten times or more. Compared with germline, one end of the junction differs, possibly owing to a read error. The chain joins TRBV6-5 to TRBJ1-2, with D possibly being TRBD1 (6 bases). The length of the CDR3 is 15 residues. Looked up from germline, CDR1 is MNHEY and CDR2 is SVGAGI. The CDR3 DNA follows: TGTGCCAGCAGTTACTCGAGTGGGGGGCGCGCGTTTTTATCCTTC. This codes for CASSYSSGGRAFLSF.

In this sample, this clonotype turned up once. A read error is the likely source, as a far larger clone sits one nucleotide away. The rearrangement links TRBV7-2 to TRBJ2-7, with 8 nucleotides matching TRBD1. The CDR3 runs to 15 residues. Germline-derived CDR1 and CDR2 are SGHTA and FQGNSA. CDR3 sequence: CASTNRQGSIYEQCF. The CDR3, as DNA: TGTGCCAGCACCAATCGACAGGGGAGTATCTACGAGCAGTGCTTC.

V is TRBV19 and J is TRBJ2-2; TRBD1 matches 12 bases. V lost 4 bases to trimming and J lost 8 bases; unmatched junction nucleotides: 5. The germline CDR1 and CDR2 sequences are LNHDA and SQIVND (reference sequence). The CDR3 sequence is 15 residues long. CDR3 DNA sequence: TGTGCCAGTAGTACCGGGACAGGGGGCGCGGGGGAGCTGTTTTTT. Translation gives CASSTGTGGAGELFF. Drawing the rest from reference TRBV19 and TRBJ2-2, the complete variable domain is DGGITQSPKYLFRKEGQNVTLSCEQNLNHDAMYWYRQDPGQGLRLIYYSQIVNDFQKGDIAEGYSVSREKKESFPLTVTSAQKNPTAFYLCASSTGTGGAGELFFGEGSRLTVL.

The chain is built from TRBV27 and TRBJ2-1, with D hard to call. The CDR3 spans 17 residues. V was cut by 3 bases and J by 8 bases, with 23 bases left in between. Per germline, CDR1 MNHEY and CDR2 SMNVEV (reference sequence). CDR3 region: CASSFFRADPGLYEQFF. The CDR3 DNA reads TGTGCCAGCAGTTTCTTTCGGGCGGACCCTGGGTTGTATGAGCAGTTCTTC.